Detailed here is one T cell receptor (beta chain). This entry comes from a study of blood T cell repertoires in COVID-19. Sequenced by immunoSEQ multiplex PCR; TCRdb stores in-frame clones only, minus some. The sample lists 300,000 to 350,000 clones, roughly 87% seen once, with around 10% in the top ten. The CDR3 is 15 amino acids. Germline assignment: CDR1 SQVTM and CDR2 ANQGSEA. V was pared by 6 bases and J by 1 base, with 11 bases of the junction left unmatched. Participant-reported clinical history was the basis for cohort assignment. This receptor was identified in a woman aged 18 to 35 who had recovered from COVID-19. J is TRBJ1-2 and V is TRBV29-1; 7 nucleotides match TRBD1. Sequences were obtained from PBMCs or T cells enriched from blood (not recorded which). As DNA, the CDR3 is TGCAGCGTCCCACCCCAGGGGGAAAGTAACTATGGCTACACCTTC. Its protein product is CSVPPQGESNYGYTF.